The rows below give T cell receptor beta chains drawn from one sample of a study of blood T cell repertoires in COVID-19. Profiling relied on immunoSEQ multiplex PCR, and the TCRdb table lists in-frame clones only, not all of them. This sample has under 200,000 clones, with around four fifths found just once. The material sequenced was peripheral blood. These receptors were obtained from a man in his 70s with active or convalescent COVID-19. Each CDR3 is given with its conserved first and last residue. Each record gives: V gene, J gene, clone size, CDR3 protein. Size is stated for part of the rows, as once, few or many counts, or as a class when the clone is expanded.

>TRBV20-1|TRBJ1-2|.
CSASATSGTGPNYGYTF
>TRBV10-3|TRBJ2-1|.
CAIGPLTGGQDDEQFF
>TRBV9|TRBJ2-3|once
CASSFRPVETDTQYF
>TRBV6-5|TRBJ2-7|.
CASSRDRVGYEQYF
>TRBV6-5|TRBJ2-5|.
CASSLGRPGQGETQYF
>TRBV6-5|TRBJ2-2|.
CASSISGSSTGELFF
>TRBV5-6|TRBJ1-2|.
CASSLANNYGYTF
>TRBV7-9|TRBJ1-2|once
CASSLGLGVPGYTF
>TRBV12-3/TRBV12-4|TRBJ2-3|.
CASSLVLGTQYF
>TRBV18|TRBJ2-3|.
CASSTGAYSGGASDTQYF
>TRBV7-6|TRBJ2-3|.
CASSGLAGTDTQYF
>TRBV10-3|TRBJ1-1|.
CAISVQTGGNTEAFF
>TRBV2|TRBJ2-3|.
CASSYTDTQYF
>TRBV5-6|TRBJ2-3|.
CASSLAGGSTDTQYF